This T cell receptor beta chain was identified in a study of blood T cell repertoires in COVID-19. In the study overall: Researchers got acute and convalescent COVID-19 samples from the United States, Italy and Spain. Sources were T cells, B-cell-depleted T cells, or PBMCs; the material itself was cDNA or gDNA.

The CDR3 consists of 15 residues. The V gene lost 0 bases and the J gene lost 4 bases, with 11 bases spanning the gap. Germline V gene sequence: CDR1 SGHTA, CDR2 FQGNSA. Under the authors' procedure: Reference gene primer amplification yielded estimated nucleated cell counts. Data came from immunoSEQ multiplex PCR; TCRdb stores just in-frame clones and leaves some out. V, J and clone size were drawn from that table, and D and trimming were deduced from the DNA. The sample shows about 160,000 clones, around four fifths of them seen only once. This receptor was obtained from a woman over 75 with acute or convalescent COVID-19. The specimen sequenced was peripheral blood. The chain uses TRBV7-2 and TRBJ2-3; maybe TRBD2 (5 bases). CDR3 sequence: CASSLAPGRSDTQYF. CDR3 sequence (DNA): TGTGCCAGCAGCTTAGCCCCGGGAAGGTCAGATACGCAGTATTTT.